The clone carrying this T cell receptor (beta chain) has a single count. Its antigen is still unknown. Sequencing used immunoSEQ multiplex PCR; TCRdb keeps in-frame clones, though not all of them. The sample has 65,000 to 90,000 clones, around 89% seen once. The data were obtained in a study of graft-versus-host responses after intestinal transplantation. Looking at the study overall: Tacrolimus and steroids were given for around 3 years to all recipients after anti-thymocyte globulin induction.

Germline V gene data show CDR1 as ENHRY and CDR2 as SYGVKD. The CDR3 runs 17 residues. With 0 bases removed from V and 5 bases from J, the gap between germline ends came to 19 bases. Study conclusions and caveats: Recipient bone marrow held GvH clones, some seen earlier in ileum or blood. The highest levels of circulating GvH clones went along with early declines in HvG clones after transplant. Where graft-donor T cell macrochimerism was present, patients had high graft-versus-host to host-versus-graft clonal ratios in allografts.

This sequence originates from a human donor who received an intestinal transplant. The chain combines TRBV10-3 with TRBJ2-5, with unresolved D. Sequenced material: unstimulated CD8+ T cells sorted from spleen or lymph node cells, taken before intestinal transplant. The CDR3 DNA follows: TGTGCCATCAGTGAGTCTCGAGGTGGCGGCCTTGTGGAGACCCAGTACTTC. This translates into CAISESRGGGLVETQYF.